The 15 T cell receptor beta chains listed next were all sequenced from one sample in a study of cytomegalovirus exposure and HLA in healthy donors. Primers for the PCR totalled 60 Vbeta and 13 Jbeta. The table came from immunoSEQ multiplex PCR; TCRdb's copy has only in-frame clones and leaves some out. The repertoire holds roughly 99,000 clones, with 74% as singletons. Source material: PBMCs. The origin of the receptors is a woman aged 40 to 50 in good health and CMV-seropositive.

CDR3 region: CASSTYERGREFF. CDR3 nucleotides: TGTGCCAGCAGCACTTACGAGCGGGGACGGGAGTTCTTC. This sequence joins TRBV7-2 and TRBJ2-1, with 7 bases lining up with TRBD2. V shed 5 bases, J shed 14 bases, and the junction held 12 bases outside the gene matches. Germline lookup yields CDR1 SGHTA and CDR2 FQGNSA. CDR3 length equals 13 residues.

The V call is TRBV18, the J call TRBJ1-2; 8 bases map to TRBD1. Germline V CDR1 and CDR2: KGHSH, LQKENI. This CDR3 region has 13 residues. J lost 6 bases, V lost 2 bases, and 2 bases had no gene match. The CDR3 DNA is TGTGCCAGCTCACCAACACAGGGGGATGGCTACACCTTC. This codes for CASSPTQGDGYTF.

The chain links TRBV4-1 to TRBJ1-4; D is possibly TRBD1 (5 bases). Germline V lookup: CDR1 MGHRA, CDR2 YSYEKL. The CDR3 runs to 15 residues. V was clipped by 4 bases and J by 2 bases, with 11 bases between them. The CDR3 spells CASSLSGTTNEKLFF. Here the CDR3 DNA reads TGCGCCAGCAGCCTAAGCGGGACCACTAATGAAAAACTGTTTTTT.

This clone was observed a few times. Other DNA sequences in the sample encode the same CDR3. The chain carries TRBV6-5 and TRBJ2-7, with 13 bases lining up with TRBD2. With 0 bases clipped from V and 4 bases from J, the junction kept 3 bases outside the gene matches. CDR1 and CDR2 from the germline V gene are MNHEY and SVGAGI. The CDR3 runs 16 residues. This CDR3 is CASSYSGLAGEYEQYF. DNA for the CDR3: TGTGCCAGCAGTTACTCCGGACTAGCGGGAGAGTACGAGCAGTACTTC.

The chain employs TRBV5-6 and TRBJ2-7; 9 nucleotides line up with TRBD1. This CDR3 has 16 amino acids. Unmatched junction bases numbered 10, after V lost 4 bases and J lost 2 bases. The V gene's germline CDR1 is SGHDT and CDR2 YYEEEE. The CDR3 reads CASSRDYWTGAYEQYF. CDR3 DNA sequence: TGTGCCAGCAGCCGGGATTATTGGACAGGGGCCTACGAGCAGTACTTC.

The genes are TRBV11-2 and TRBJ2-2; a possible D gene is TRBD1 (5 bases). With 6 bases removed from V and 5 bases from J, the gap between germline ends came to 10 bases. Germline assignment: CDR1 SGHAT and CDR2 FQNNGV. This CDR3 spans 13 amino acids. For the CDR3, the DNA is TGTGCCAGCAGATATACAGGTACCGGGGAGCTGTTTTTT. This gives the protein CASRYTGTGELFF.

The CDR3 loop is CASSLQMNTEAFF. In DNA, the CDR3 is TGTGCCAGCAGTTTGCAGATGAACACTGAAGCTTTCTTT. The chain employs TRBV7-9 and TRBJ1-1, with D uncertain. The V end lost 6 bases, the J end lost 0 bases, and 8 bases lay between the germline ends. Germline loops: CDR1 SEHNR, CDR2 FQNEAQ (reference sequence). The CDR3 extends over 13 amino acids.

The chain combines TRBV10-3 with TRBJ2-1, with D perhaps matching TRBD1 (5 bases). The germline V gene has CDR1 ENHRY and CDR2 SYGVKD. CDR3 size: 14 residues. Trimming stripped 0 bases from V and 5 bases from J, with 8 bases between. CDR3 region: CAISESTAHNEQFF. The CDR3 nucleotides read TGTGCCATCAGTGAGTCGACAGCACACAATGAGCAGTTCTTC.

Here the CDR3 DNA reads TGCGCCAGCAGAGCCGGGACAGGAGGTGACGAGCAGTACTTC. Translation gives CASRAGTGGDEQYF. The rearrangement joins TRBV5-1 to TRBJ2-7, with 8 nucleotides matching TRBD1. The CDR3 totals 14 residues. With V trimmed by 5 bases and J by 5 bases, 9 bases remained unmatched. Per germline, CDR1 SGHRS and CDR2 YFSETQ.

This chain joins TRBV7-6 and TRBJ2-7; 9 bases are shared with TRBD1. This CDR3 comprises 15 residues. Germline V gene data show CDR1 as SGHVS and CDR2 as FNYEAQ. V gave up 5 bases and J gave up 2 bases; unmatched junction bases: 7. This chain's CDR3 is CASSLGQGPPYEQYF. Written as DNA, the CDR3 is TGTGCCAGCAGCCTTGGACAGGGGCCCCCCTACGAGCAGTACTTC.

The V gene is TRBV5-1, the J gene TRBJ2-1; TRBD1 might be the D (6 bases). V dropped 4 bases and J dropped 8 bases, with 16 bases sitting between them. The CDR3 is made up of 14 amino acids. Germline-derived CDR1 and CDR2 are SGHRS and YFSETQ. CDR3 nucleotides: TGCGCCAGCAGCGAAACAGGGTTTTTGGATGAGCAGTTCTTC. This codes for CASSETGFLDEQFF. Supplemented by reference TRBV5-1 and TRBJ2-1, the full variable domain reads KAGVTQTPRYLIKTRGQQVTLSCSPISGHRSVSWYQQTPGQGLQFLFEYFSETQRNKGNFPGRFSGRQFSNSRSEMNVSTLELGDSALYLCASSETGFLDEQFFGPGTRLTVL.

This clone was detected a few times. This sequence joins TRBV28 and TRBJ1-3; the D is unclear. CDR1 is MDHEN, CDR2 SYDVKM, per germline. The CDR3 extends over 16 amino acids. Trimming removed 7 bases from V and 3 bases from J, with 19 bases in between. The CDR3 loop is CASTDSPRGYGNTIYF. CDR3 DNA: TGTGCCAGCACCGATTCTCCCCGGGGATATGGAAACACCATATATTTT.

The J gene is TRBJ1-4, the V gene TRBV4-3; TRBD1 matches at 8 bases. CDR3 length equals 15 residues. Germline loops: CDR1 LGHNA, CDR2 YSLEER. V was pared by 0 bases and J by 6 bases, with 3 bases of the junction left unmatched. The CDR3 DNA reads TGCGCCAGCAGCCAAGATGTGACAGGGGATGAAAAACTGTTTTTT. It translates to CASSQDVTGDEKLFF.

The chain has TRBV2 and TRBJ1-5; a weak D match, TRBD1 (5 bases). CDR3 size: 13 residues. The germline V gene has CDR1 SNHLY and CDR2 FYNNEI. The V end lost 8 bases, the J end lost 3 bases, and 11 bases lay between the germline ends. Here the CDR3 reads CASSGRVNQPQHF. CDR3 in DNA: TGTGCCAGCTCCGGCAGGGTCAATCAGCCCCAGCATTTT.

The chain recombines TRBV7-6 with TRBJ2-5, with 8 bases matching TRBD2. This CDR3 is built from 16 residues. Unmatched junction bases numbered 4, after V lost 0 bases and J lost 1 base. Germline loops: CDR1 SGHVS, CDR2 FNYEAQ. The CDR3 is CASSLAGGGPQETQYF. The DNA for the CDR3 is TGTGCCAGCAGCTTAGCTGGCGGGGGGCCCCAAGAGACCCAGTACTTC.